Sequencing of this TCR beta chain was carried out in a study of regulatory and conventional T cells in breast cancer. The CDR3 has 19 amino acids. The trim removed 5 bases at V and 0 bases at J, leaving 11 bases unmatched. CDR1 is MNHNS, CDR2 SASEGT, per germline. This clonotype was counted a few times. MiXCR was run by TCRdb on the PCR reads, yielding one entry per CDR3 protein. Counted here are 10,000 or so distinct CDR3 sequences, nearly 35% occurring once; the ten biggest clones make up over 5%. The TCR comes from a male donor in good health. Sequencing input: conventional T cells from blood. This chain connects TRBV6-1 to TRBJ2-3; 13 nucleotides line up with TRBD2. CDR3 in DNA: TGTGCCAGCAGTCCTCGGACTAGCGGGAGCCAAGCTAGCACAGATACGCAGTATTTT. This gives the protein CASSPRTSGSQASTDTQYF.